The rows below give T cell receptor beta chains drawn from one sample of a study of blood T cell repertoires in COVID-19. Repertoires were generated with immunoSEQ multiplex PCR, while TCRdb's copy carries only in-frame clones and drops some. The sample carries around 250,000 clones, around nine tenths recorded once. Sequenced material: peripheral blood. Receptors originate from a man between 35 and 55 years old with active or convalescent COVID-19. CDR3s include the opening cysteine and the closing phenylalanine or tryptophan. D genes are given only for firm matches. Clone size is stated in some rows and not others, as once, few, many or a class when expanded.

>-|-|TRBV27|TRBJ2-5
CASSFSGPGYQETQYF
TGTGCCAGCAGTTTTAGCGGTCCAGGGTACCAAGAGACCCAGTACTTC
>-|-|TRBV5-4|TRBJ2-7
CASREAIGPYEQYF
TGTGCCAGCAGGGAGGCGATAGGCCCCTACGAGCAGTACTTC
>-|-|TRBV7-2|TRBJ2-7
CASSAQLRGASYEQYF
TGTGCCAGCAGCGCCCAATTGCGCGGAGCCTCCTACGAGCAGTACTTC
>once|-|TRBV7-6|TRBJ2-3
CASSLGAGPDTQYF
TGTGCCAGCAGCTTAGGGGCGGGGCCAGATACGCAGTATTTT
>-|-|TRBV24-1|TRBJ1-2
CATSDLDSPYGYTF
TGTGCCACCAGTGATTTGGACAGTCCCTATGGCTACACCTTC
>-|-|TRBV2|TRBJ2-1
CASSEEGEGDEQFF
TGTGCCAGCAGTGAGGAGGGAGAAGGGGATGAGCAGTTCTTC
>-|TRBD2|TRBV4-2|TRBJ2-2
CASSQSLAGVGELFF
TGTGCCAGCAGCCAATCTCTAGCGGGTGTCGGGGAGCTGTTTTTT
>-|-|TRBV4-1|TRBJ2-2
CASSPYLNPGELFF
TGCGCCAGCAGCCCGTACTTAAATCCCGGGGAGCTGTTTTTT
>-|-|TRBV6-5|TRBJ1-6
CATYAPNSPLHF
TGTGCCACCTATGCACCAAATTCACCCCTCCACTTT
>once|-|TRBV14|TRBJ2-1
CASSQGRHTEQFF
TGTGCCAGCAGCCAAGGTCGACATACTGAGCAGTTCTTC
>-|TRBD2|TRBV5-4|TRBJ2-7
CASSLAGGLYEQYF
TGTGCCAGCAGCTTGGCGGGAGGACTGTACGAGCAGTACTTC
>-|-|TRBV7-9|TRBJ2-1
CASSLGQRVEQFF
TGTGCCAGCAGCTTAGGCCAGCGGGTTGAGCAGTTCTTC
>-|-|TRBV27|TRBJ1-1
CASSLRGAGGVNTEAFF
TGTGCCAGCAGTTTACGAGGGGCGGGGGGCGTGAACACTGAAGCTTTCTTT
>-|-|TRBV12-3/TRBV12-4|TRBJ2-7
CASSQGGSNEQYF
TGTGCCAGCAGCCAGGGGGGCAGCAACGAGCAGTACTTC
>-|TRBD1|TRBV7-4|TRBJ1-6
CASGQGAGSYNSPLHF
TGTGCCAGCGGACAGGGGGCAGGCTCCTATAATTCACCCCTCCACTTT
>-|TRBD2|TRBV4-1|TRBJ2-3
CASSQESGGAGIADTQYF
TGCGCCAGCAGCCAAGAAAGCGGGGGGGCCGGTATTGCAGATACGCAGTATTTT
>-|-|TRBV3-1/TRBV3-2|TRBJ1-4
CASSFGRLAKLFF
TGTGCCAGCAGCTTCGGTCGACTGGCAAAACTGTTTTTT
>once|TRBD1|TRBV27|TRBJ2-1
CASSLLGQGAYNEQFF
TGTGCCAGCAGTTTATTGGGACAGGGGGCCTACAATGAGCAGTTCTTC
>-|TRBD2|TRBV7-3|TRBJ2-1
CASSFSTGGYNEQFF
TGTGCCAGCAGCTTTTCTACGGGGGGTTACAATGAGCAGTTCTTC
>-|-|TRBV3-1/TRBV3-2|TRBJ2-1
CASSLATSYDNEQFF
TGTGCCAGCAGTCTCGCTACCTCTTATGACAATGAGCAGTTCTTC
>-|TRBD1|TRBV18|TRBJ1-2
CASSFQDRDYGYTF
TGTGCCAGCTCATTCCAGGACAGGGACTATGGCTACACCTTC
>-|TRBD2|TRBV2|TRBJ2-2
CASTREGGTGELFF
TGTGCCAGCACCCGGGAGGGCGGCACCGGGGAGCTGTTTTTT
>-|TRBD1|TRBV5-1|TRBJ2-7
CASSQKDRGSYEQYF
TGCGCCAGCAGCCAGAAGGACAGGGGATCCTACGAGCAGTACTTC
>-|TRBD1|TRBV25-1|TRBJ1-5
CASSESGGGNQPQHF
TGTGCCAGCAGTGAATCAGGGGGCGGAAATCAGCCCCAGCATTTT
>-|TRBD1|TRBV5-6|TRBJ2-1
CASSLTGGAGEQFF
TGTGCCAGCAGCTTGACAGGGGGCGCGGGTGAGCAGTTCTTC
>-|-|TRBV3-1/TRBV3-2|TRBJ2-5
CASSQEETQGGETQYF
TGTGCCAGCAGCCAAGAAGAAACCCAGGGAGGAGAGACCCAGTACTTC
>-|-|TRBV5-1|TRBJ1-2
CASSFQDSSSYGYTF
TGCGCCAGCAGCTTCCAGGACAGCTCTTCCTATGGCTACACCTTC
>-|-|TRBV5-1|TRBJ2-5
CASSQQETQYF
TGCGCCAGCAGCCAGCAAGAGACCCAGTACTTC
>-|-|TRBV10-3|TRBJ2-7
CASRGDTTAYEQYF
TGTGCCAGCCGAGGGGACACCACCGCCTACGAGCAGTACTTC
>-|TRBD2|TRBV2|TRBJ2-1
CASSPRLASYNEQFF
TGTGCCAGCTCTCCTCGACTAGCATCGTACAATGAGCAGTTCTTC
>-|-|TRBV9|TRBJ2-3
CASSASGLRTDTQYF
TGTGCCAGCAGCGCCTCGGGACTCCGCACAGATACGCAGTATTTT
>-|TRBD1|TRBV3-1/TRBV3-2|TRBJ1-6
CASSRKGQIYNSPLHF
TGTGCCAGCAGCCGAAAGGGACAGATCTATAATTCACCCCTCCACTTT
>-|-|TRBV11-3|TRBJ1-1
CASSLDRGVGSTEAFF
TGTGCCAGCAGCTTAGATCGGGGGGTAGGTAGCACTGAAGCTTTCTTT
>-|-|TRBV3-1/TRBV3-2|TRBJ2-3
CASSQYTGIDTQYF
TGTGCCAGCAGCCAGTACACAGGGATAGATACGCAGTATTTT
>once|-|TRBV5-1|TRBJ1-2
CASSHGQTDYGYTF
TGCGCCAGCAGCCACGGACAGACTGACTATGGCTACACCTTC
>-|TRBD1|TRBV30|TRBJ2-7
CAWSGDRGYEQYF
TGTGCCTGGAGTGGGGACAGGGGTTACGAGCAGTACTTC
>few|-|TRBV29-1|TRBJ1-5
CSVQESNQPQHF
TGCAGCGTACAGGAAAGCAATCAGCCCCAGCATTTT